The sequence of this T cell receptor beta chain was determined in a study of blood T cell repertoires in COVID-19. TCRdb's table, derived via immunoSEQ multiplex PCR, lists solely in-frame clones and lacks some. The sample has 52,000 or so clones, more than 85% seen once; the top ten hold 3% to 5%. From germline, CDR1 is SGHVS and CDR2 FQNEAQ. The CDR3 sequence is 15 residues long. Losses at the gene ends were 4 bases for V and 3 bases for J; bases not matched to a gene: 8. The sequence came from a man over 45 with acute or convalescent COVID-19. Specimen: peripheral blood. The chain carries TRBV7-8 and TRBJ2-7; 8 positions match TRBD2. CDR3 residues: CASSSGTSRLYEQYF. The DNA of the CDR3 is TGTGCCAGCAGCTCGGGGACTAGTCGGCTCTACGAGCAGTACTTC.